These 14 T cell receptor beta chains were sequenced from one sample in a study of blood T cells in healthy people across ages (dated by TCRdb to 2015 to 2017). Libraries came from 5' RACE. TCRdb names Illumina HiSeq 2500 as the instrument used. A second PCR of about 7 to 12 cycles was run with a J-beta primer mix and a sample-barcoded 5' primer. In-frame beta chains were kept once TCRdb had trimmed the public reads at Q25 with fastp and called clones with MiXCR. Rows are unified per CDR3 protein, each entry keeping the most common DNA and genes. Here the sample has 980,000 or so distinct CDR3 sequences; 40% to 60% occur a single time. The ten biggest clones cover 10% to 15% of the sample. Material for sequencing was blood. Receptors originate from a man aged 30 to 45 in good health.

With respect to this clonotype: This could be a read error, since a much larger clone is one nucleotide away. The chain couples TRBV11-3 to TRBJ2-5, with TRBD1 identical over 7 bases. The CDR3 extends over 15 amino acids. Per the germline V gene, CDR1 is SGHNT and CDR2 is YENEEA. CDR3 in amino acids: CASSLRGPGLETLYF. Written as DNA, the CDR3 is TGTGCCAGCAGCTTAAGGGGGCCAGGGTTGGAGACCCTGTACTTC. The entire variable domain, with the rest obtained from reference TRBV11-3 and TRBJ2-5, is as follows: EAGVVQSPRYKIIEKKQPVAFWCNPISGHNTLYWYLQNLGQGPELLIRYENEEAVDDSQLPKDRFSAERLKGVDSTLKIQPAELGDSAVYLCASSLRGPGLETLYFGPGTRLLVL.

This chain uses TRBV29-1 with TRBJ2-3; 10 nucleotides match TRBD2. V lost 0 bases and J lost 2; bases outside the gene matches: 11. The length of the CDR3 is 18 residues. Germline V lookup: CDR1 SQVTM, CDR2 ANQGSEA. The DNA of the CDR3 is TGCAGCGTTGAAGAACCTAGCGGGAGAGAGGGGACCACAGATACGCAGTATTTT. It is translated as CSVEEPSGREGTTDTQYF.

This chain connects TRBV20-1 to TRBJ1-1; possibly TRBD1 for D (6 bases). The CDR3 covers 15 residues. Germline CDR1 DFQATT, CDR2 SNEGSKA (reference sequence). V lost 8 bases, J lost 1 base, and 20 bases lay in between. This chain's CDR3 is CSPRDVGQRNTEAFF. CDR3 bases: TGCAGTCCCCGGGACGTAGGACAGCGGAACACTGAAGCTTTCTTT.

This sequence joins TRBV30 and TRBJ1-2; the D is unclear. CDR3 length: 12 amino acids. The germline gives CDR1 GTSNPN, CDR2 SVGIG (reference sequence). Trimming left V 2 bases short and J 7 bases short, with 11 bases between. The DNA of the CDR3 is TGTGCCTGGAGTCCCCGTTATGGTGGCTACACCTTC. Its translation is CAWSPRYGGYTF.

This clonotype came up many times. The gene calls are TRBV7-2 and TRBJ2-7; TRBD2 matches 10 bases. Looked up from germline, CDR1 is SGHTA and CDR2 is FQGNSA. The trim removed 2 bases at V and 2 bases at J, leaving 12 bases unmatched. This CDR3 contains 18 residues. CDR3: CASSLSASGGTSPYEQYF. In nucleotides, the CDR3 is TGTGCCAGCAGCTTATCGGCTAGCGGGGGCACCTCCCCCTACGAGCAGTACTTC.

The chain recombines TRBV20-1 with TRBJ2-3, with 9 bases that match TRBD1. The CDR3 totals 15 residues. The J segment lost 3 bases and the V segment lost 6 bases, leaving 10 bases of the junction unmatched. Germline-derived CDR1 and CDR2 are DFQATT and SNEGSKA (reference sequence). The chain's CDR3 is CSATSGTGWTDTQYF. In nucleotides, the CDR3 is TGCAGTGCCACCTCCGGGACAGGGTGGACAGATACGCAGTATTTT.

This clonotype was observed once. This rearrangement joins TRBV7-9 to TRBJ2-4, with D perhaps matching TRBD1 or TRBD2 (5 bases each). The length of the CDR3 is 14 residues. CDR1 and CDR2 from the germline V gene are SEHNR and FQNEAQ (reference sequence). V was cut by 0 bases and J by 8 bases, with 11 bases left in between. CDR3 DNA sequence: TGTGCCAGCAGCTTAGCGTCCGGGGCCTACATTCAGTACTTC. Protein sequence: CASSLASGAYIQYF.

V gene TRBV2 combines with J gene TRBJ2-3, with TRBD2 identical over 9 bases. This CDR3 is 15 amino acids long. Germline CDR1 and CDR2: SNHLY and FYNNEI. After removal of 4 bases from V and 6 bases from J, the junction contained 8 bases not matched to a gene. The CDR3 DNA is TGTGCCAGCAGTGTTAAGGGCGGGGGGGCCGATACGCAGTATTTT. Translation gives CASSVKGGGADTQYF.

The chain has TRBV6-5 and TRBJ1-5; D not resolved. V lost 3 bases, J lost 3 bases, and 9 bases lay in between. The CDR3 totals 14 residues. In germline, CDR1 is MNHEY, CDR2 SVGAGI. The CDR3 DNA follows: TGTGCCAGCAGTTATATTGGGATCAATCAGCCCCAGCATTTT. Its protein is CASSYIGINQPQHF.

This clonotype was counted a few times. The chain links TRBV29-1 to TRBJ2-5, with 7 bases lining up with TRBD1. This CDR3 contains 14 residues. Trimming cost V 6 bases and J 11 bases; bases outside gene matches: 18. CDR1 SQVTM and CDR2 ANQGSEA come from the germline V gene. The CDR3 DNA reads TGCAGCGTCATGGGGACAGAGGATTACAATGAGCAGTACTTC. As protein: CSVMGTEDYNEQYF.

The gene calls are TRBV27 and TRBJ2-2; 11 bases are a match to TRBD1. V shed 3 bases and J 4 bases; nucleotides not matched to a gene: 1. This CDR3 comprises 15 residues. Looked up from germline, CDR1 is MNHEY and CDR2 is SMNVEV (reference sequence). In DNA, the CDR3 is TGTGCCAGCAGTTTCGGGACAGGGGGCACCGGGGAGCTGTTTTTT. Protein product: CASSFGTGGTGELFF.

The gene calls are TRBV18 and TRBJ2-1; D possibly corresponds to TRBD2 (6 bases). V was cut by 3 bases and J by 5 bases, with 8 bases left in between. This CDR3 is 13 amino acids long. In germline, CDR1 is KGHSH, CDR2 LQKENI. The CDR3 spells CASSPSGHNEQFF. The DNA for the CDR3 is TGTGCCAGCTCACCTAGCGGACACAATGAGCAGTTCTTC.

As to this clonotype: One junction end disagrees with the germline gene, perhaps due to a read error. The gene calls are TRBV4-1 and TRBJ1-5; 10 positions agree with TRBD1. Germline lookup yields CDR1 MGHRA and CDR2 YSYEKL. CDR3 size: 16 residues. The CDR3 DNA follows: TGCGCCAGCAGCCAAGTTCCGACAGGGGGCAAGCAGCCCCAGCATTTT. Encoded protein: CASSQVPTGGKQPQHF.

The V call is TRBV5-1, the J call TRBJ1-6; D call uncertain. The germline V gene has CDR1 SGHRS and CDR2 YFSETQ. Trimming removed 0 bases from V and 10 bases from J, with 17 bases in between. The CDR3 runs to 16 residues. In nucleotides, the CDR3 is TGCGCCAGCAGCTTGGGTTCTGGCGTAGTTGGGTCACCCCTCCACTTT. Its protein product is CASSLGSGVVGSPLHF.